These 6 T cell receptor beta chains were all obtained from the same sample, sequenced in a study of CD8 T cells in Susac syndrome. RNA, at about 0.5 to 1 ug, was reverse transcribed with random hexamers. One entry per CDR3 protein, called by TCRdb with MiXCR from the immunoSEQ multiplex PCR reads. Here the sample spans some 160,000 distinct CDR3 sequences, roughly nine tenths being singletons. The sequencing sample was made of CD4+ T cells from PBMCs. All receptors come from a human donor in good health.

This clonotype was found once. As DNA, the CDR3 is TGTGCCAGCAGTTTAGCAAACAGCTATGGCTACACCTTC. Translation gives CASSLANSYGYTF. The chain employs TRBV12-3 or TRBV12-4 and TRBJ1-2; D is unclear. Trimming removed 0 bases at V and 4 bases at J, with 6 bases between. CDR3 length equals 13 residues.

The chain is built from TRBV11-1 and TRBJ2-1; 14 nucleotides match TRBD2. The CDR3 length is 21 residues. Germline V gene lookup returns CDR1 SGHAT and CDR2 FQDESV (reference sequence). V was pared by 6 bases and J by 1 base, with 17 bases of the junction left unmatched. The CDR3 protein is CASRLGLGFGLAGGSYNEQFF. CDR3 coding DNA: TGTGCCAGCAGGTTGGGTTTGGGCTTCGGACTAGCGGGAGGTTCCTACAATGAGCAGTTCTTC.

In the case of this clonotype: One junction end disagrees with the germline gene, perhaps due to a read error. The genes are TRBV7-8 and TRBJ2-7, with 9 positions matching TRBD2. The CDR3 totals 14 residues. Germline loops: CDR1 SGHVS, CDR2 FQNEAQ. The CDR3 DNA follows: TGTGCCAGCGGAGCTAGCGGGGATTCCTACAAGCAGTACTTC. It translates to CASGASGDSYKQYF.

V and J are TRBV11-2 and TRBJ2-5, with D uncertain. V was shortened by 3 bases and J by 1 base, with 6 bases between the two germline ends. The germline gives CDR1 SGHAT, CDR2 FQNNGV. The CDR3 is made up of 13 amino acids. The CDR3 loop reads CASSFITQETQYF. The CDR3 nucleotides are TGTGCCAGCAGCTTTATCACCCAAGAGACCCAGTACTTC.

The chain employs TRBV5-6 and TRBJ2-7; D is unclear. Trimming took 0 bases from V and 4 from J, leaving 14 bases between them. The CDR3 covers 15 residues. The V gene's germline CDR1 is SGHDT and CDR2 YYEEEE. CDR3 residues: CASSLDFASKYEQYF. The CDR3 nucleotides read TGTGCCAGCAGCTTGGACTTTGCATCAAAGTACGAGCAGTACTTC.

V is TRBV7-2 and J is TRBJ1-1; D gene unclear. CDR3 length: 14 residues. V was cut by 5 bases and J by 1 base, with 11 bases left in between. Germline values: CDR1 SGHTA, CDR2 FQGNSA. CDR3 DNA: TGTGCCAGCAGCCCCGTTCTACAGAACACTGAAGCTTTCTTT. Translated: CASSPVLQNTEAFF.